These 7 T cell receptor beta chains came from one sample sequenced in a study of cytomegalovirus exposure and HLA in healthy donors. A multiplex PCR was run with 60 Vbeta primers and 13 Jbeta primers. Libraries were prepared by immunoSEQ multiplex PCR; TCRdb keeps only in-frame clonotypes and omits some of them. The repertoire holds approximately 70,000 clones, with about four fifths as singletons. Input material: PBMCs. Receptors originate from a woman aged 25 to 39 in good health and CMV-seronegative.

The chain employs TRBV6-6 and TRBJ1-4; 7 bases align to TRBD1. CDR1 is MNHNY, CDR2 SVGAGI, per germline (reference sequence). J lost 7 bases, V lost 5 bases, and 13 bases had no gene match. The CDR3 covers 16 residues. The CDR3 sequence is CASSPLLDREVEKLFF. CDR3 DNA: TGTGCCAGCAGTCCGCTTCTCGACAGGGAGGTTGAAAAACTGTTTTTT.

The chain carries TRBV19 and TRBJ2-2; 12 positions match TRBD2. J gave up 4 bases and V 4 bases, and 4 bases lay outside the gene matches. The germline CDR1 and CDR2 sequences are LNHDA and SQIVND (reference sequence). The CDR3 totals 16 residues. CDR3 protein: CASSKKTSGGTGELFF. CDR3 bases: TGTGCCAGTAGTAAAAAGACTAGCGGGGGCACCGGGGAGCTGTTTTTT.

V gene TRBV5-1 combines with J gene TRBJ1-1; weak D call: TRBD1 (5 bases). The CDR3 extends over 18 amino acids. CDR1 is SGHRS and CDR2 is YFSETQ in the germline V gene. The germline V and J ends were trimmed by 9 bases and 2 bases, with 29 bases remaining between them. CDR3 DNA: TGCGCCACCCTCACCGACAGAGGCGTAGGGTTGCCCAACACTGAAGCTTTCTTT. It yields the protein CATLTDRGVGLPNTEAFF.

This chain links TRBV30 with TRBJ1-2; no definite D call. From germline, CDR1 is GTSNPN and CDR2 SVGIG (reference sequence). The V and J ends lost 4 bases and 4 bases respectively, with 10 bases between them. This CDR3 is built from 12 residues. The CDR3 region has the DNA TGTGCCTGGAACCCGGTCGGCTATGGCTACACCTTC. Translating it yields CAWNPVGYGYTF.

This chain uses TRBV27 with TRBJ1-2; 8 positions match TRBD1. V shed 4 bases, J shed 0 bases, and the junction held 7 bases outside the gene matches. The CDR3 runs to 16 residues. CDR1 and CDR2 from the germline V gene are MNHEY and SMNVEV (reference sequence). CDR3 region: CASSSRGQGPNYGYTF. The CDR3 region has the DNA TGTGCCAGCAGTTCGAGAGGACAGGGCCCTAACTATGGCTACACCTTC.

The chain employs TRBV28 and TRBJ2-5; D may be TRBD2 (6 bases). V shed 5 bases and J shed 1 base, with 8 bases lying between them. The germline V gene encodes CDR1 MDHEN and CDR2 SYDVKM. CDR3 length equals 13 residues. CDR3 in amino acids: CASSRLVQETQYF. DNA of the CDR3: TGTGCCAGCAGTAGACTAGTCCAAGAGACCCAGTACTTC.

This clone was recorded only once. The CDR3 nucleotides are TGTGCCCTAGGGGAGGGAGTTTCTGCCACAGATACGCAGTATTTT. Protein product: CALGEGVSATDTQYF. The V gene is TRBV28, the J gene TRBJ2-3; TRBD2 agrees at 7 bases. CDR1 is MDHEN and CDR2 is SYDVKM in the germline V gene. The junction had 13 bases not matched to a gene; V was cut back by 11 bases and J by 2 bases. This CDR3 has 15 amino acids.